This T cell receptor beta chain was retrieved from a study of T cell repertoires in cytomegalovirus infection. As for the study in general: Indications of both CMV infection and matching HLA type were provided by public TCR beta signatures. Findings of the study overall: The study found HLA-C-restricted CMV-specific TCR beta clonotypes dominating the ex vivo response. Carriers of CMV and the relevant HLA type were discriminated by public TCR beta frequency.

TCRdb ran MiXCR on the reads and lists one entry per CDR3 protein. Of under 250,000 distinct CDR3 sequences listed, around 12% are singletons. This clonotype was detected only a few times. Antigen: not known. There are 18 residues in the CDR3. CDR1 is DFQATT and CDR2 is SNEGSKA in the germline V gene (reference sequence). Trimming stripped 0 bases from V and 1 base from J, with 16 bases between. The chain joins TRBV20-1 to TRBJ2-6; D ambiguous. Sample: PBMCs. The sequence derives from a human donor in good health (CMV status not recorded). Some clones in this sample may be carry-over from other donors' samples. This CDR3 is CSARDPDAQGSGANVLTF. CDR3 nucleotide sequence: TGCAGTGCTAGAGATCCTGACGCCCAAGGGTCTGGGGCCAACGTCCTGACTTTC.